This TCR beta chain was recovered during a study of T cell responses to AZD1222 COVID-19 vaccine. Across the whole study: Some second doses came at about 4 weeks and others at about 12 weeks; these were pooled.

Study results and limitations: Close to half of all spike-specific TCRs reportedly target regions of the variants that are unmutated. Along spike, vaccine-associated CD4 TCRs were found throughout, with dominance at 160-218 and 743-854. With two AZD1222 doses given, Spike-specific TCR breadth and depth both rose.

V lost 3 bases and J lost 6; bases outside the gene matches: 10. The CDR3 has 15 residues. Germline V gene sequence: CDR1 SGDLS, CDR2 YYNGEE. Sequencing used immunoSEQ multiplex PCR; TCRdb keeps in-frame clones, though not all of them. The sample lists approximately 110,000 clones; around 90% were seen once. As for this clone: Its antigen is currently unknown.

This chain joins TRBV9 and TRBJ1-2, with 8 bases matching TRBD1. The sequence was collected from an adult in good health. The specimen comprised peripheral blood, sampled on day 0 of AZD1222 vaccination. The DNA for the CDR3 is TGTGCCAGCAGCGCCGAGACAGGGGTCCCCAATGGCTACACCTTC. It specifies CASSAETGVPNGYTF.